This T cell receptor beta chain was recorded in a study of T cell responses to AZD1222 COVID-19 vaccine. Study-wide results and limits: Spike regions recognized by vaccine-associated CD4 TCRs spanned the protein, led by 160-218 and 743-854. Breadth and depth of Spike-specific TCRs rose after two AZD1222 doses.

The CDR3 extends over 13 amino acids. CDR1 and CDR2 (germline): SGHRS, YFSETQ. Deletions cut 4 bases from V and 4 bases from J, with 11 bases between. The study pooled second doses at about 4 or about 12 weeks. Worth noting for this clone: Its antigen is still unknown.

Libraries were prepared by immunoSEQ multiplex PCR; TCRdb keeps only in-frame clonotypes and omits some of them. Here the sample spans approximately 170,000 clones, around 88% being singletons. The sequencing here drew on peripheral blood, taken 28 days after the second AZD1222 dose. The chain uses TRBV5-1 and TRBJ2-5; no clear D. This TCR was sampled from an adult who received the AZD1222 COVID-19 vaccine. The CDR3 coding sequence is TGCGCCAGCAGCCTGGTTTCAGGAGAGACCCAGTACTTC. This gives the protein CASSLVSGETQYF.